The 5 T cell receptor beta chains presented below share a single source sample, sequenced in a study of CD8 T cells in ankylosing spondylitis. TCRdb analysed the 5' RACE reads with MiXCR anew, one entry per CDR3 protein. Of some 30,000 distinct CDR3 sequences detected, roughly 7.2% appear once; the ten largest clones hold 10% to 13%. The specimen sequenced was blood, either unsorted or a sorted T cell fraction (not recorded which). The source of these receptors is a male donor with ankylosing spondylitis or in good health (not recorded which).

This clonotype was detected ten times or more. The V call is TRBV23-1, the J call TRBJ2-1, with TRBD1 identical over 10 bases. TRBV23-1 is assigned to the ORF class and has an uncertain function. V lost 9 bases to trimming and J lost 1 base; unmatched junction nucleotides: 9. The CDR3 contains 16 residues. CDR3 in DNA: TGCGCCAGTTGGGACAGGGGACGGGGATCCTACAATGAGCAGTTCTTC. Its protein is CASWDRGRGSYNEQFF.

This clonotype was found many times. The chain carries TRBV7-9 and TRBJ2-7; TRBD2 matches at 9 bases. With V trimmed by 1 base and J by 3 bases, 4 bases remained unmatched. Germline V gene sequence: CDR1 SEHNR, CDR2 FQNEAQ (reference sequence). The CDR3 has 15 amino acids. The CDR3 DNA reads TGTGCCAGCAGCTTAGTTACTAGCGGGTACTACGAGCAGTACTTC. This codes for CASSLVTSGYYEQYF.

Ten or more counts support this clonotype. This chain links TRBV19 with TRBJ2-7; TRBD2 agrees at 10 bases. This CDR3 is 14 amino acids long. Per the germline V gene, CDR1 is LNHDA and CDR2 is SQIVND (reference sequence). V shed 5 bases and J 4 bases; nucleotides not matched to a gene: 5. In DNA form, the CDR3 reads TGTGCCAGTAGTCCCCCGGGACTAGCGTACGAGCAGTACTTC. This sequence encodes CASSPPGLAYEQYF.

This clonotype occurred many times. Compared with germline, one end of the junction differs, possibly owing to a read error. CDR3 DNA: TGTGCCAGCAACTTAGCGGGAGGGCCCGGGGAGACCCAGTACTTC. Encoded protein: CASNLAGGPGETQYF. The genes are TRBV7-8 and TRBJ2-5, with 11 bases aligning to TRBD2. CDR3 length equals 15 residues. Germline lookup yields CDR1 SGHVS and CDR2 FQNEAQ.

In its sample, this clonotype was seen many times. This chain uses TRBV12-3 or TRBV12-4 with TRBJ2-1; D uncertain. The CDR3 sequence is 12 residues long. Trimming removed 2 bases from V and 6 bases from J, with 5 bases in between. The CDR3 bases are TGTGCCAGCAGTTTAAGCCCCAATGAGCAGTTCTTC. Its protein product is CASSLSPNEQFF.